The 10 T cell receptor beta chains below all came from one sample that was sequenced in a study of CD8 T cells in ankylosing spondylitis. TCRdb called the 5' RACE reads again in MiXCR, with one record for every CDR3 protein. The sample has about 440,000 distinct CDR3 sequences; more than 15% are singletons. No antigen is known for these receptors. Study results and caveats: Roughly eight highly homologous variants made up a TCR beta motif that seemed to typify ankylosing spondylitis blood.

Sequenced sample: blood, either unsorted or a sorted T cell fraction (not recorded which). The receptors derive from a male donor with ankylosing spondylitis.

This clonotype has a count of ten or more. The chain has TRBV7-2 and TRBJ2-4; possibly TRBD1 for D (6 bases). CDR1 is SGHTA, CDR2 FQGNSA, per germline. Between the trimmed V and J ends, which lost 4 bases and 0 bases, there was a span of 10 bases. This CDR3 has 15 residues. DNA of the CDR3: TGTGCCAGCAGCTCCGGACAGTTAGCCAAAAACATTCAGTACTTC. It codes for CASSSGQLAKNIQYF. The full variable domain, with the rest looked up from reference TRBV7-2 and TRBJ2-4, is GAGVSQSPSNKVTEKGKDVELRCDPISGHTALYWYRQSLGQGLEFLIYFQGNSAPDKSGLPSDRFSAERTGGSVSTLTIQRTQQEDSAVYLCASSSGQLAKNIQYFGAGTRLSVL.

The CDR3 sequence: CASSLELAGPSYEQYF. The CDR3 nucleotides read TGTGCCAGCAGCTTAGAACTAGCGGGGCCCTCCTACGAGCAGTACTTC. This sequence joins TRBV7-3 and TRBJ2-7; 10 bases are a match to TRBD2. This CDR3 is 16 amino acids long. CDR1 is SGHTA, CDR2 FQGTGA, per germline. Trimming took 2 bases from V and 0 from J; bases not matched to a gene: 4.

The J gene is TRBJ1-2, the V gene TRBV25-1, with D perhaps matching TRBD1 (6 bases). The CDR3 consists of 16 residues. CDR1 and CDR2 from the germline V gene are MGHDK and SYGVNS. The germline V and J ends were trimmed by 10 bases and 5 bases, with 26 bases remaining between them. The CDR3 protein is CATSRGGTAKSYGYTF. In DNA form, the CDR3 reads TGTGCCACGTCAAGGGGGGGCACAGCCAAATCGTATGGCTACACCTTC.

This clonotype turned up a few times. The rearrangement uses TRBV11-3 and TRBJ2-1, with TRBD2 identical over 9 bases. J lost 5 bases, V lost 7 bases, and 3 bases had no gene match. This CDR3 is built from 13 residues. The germline V gene encodes CDR1 SGHNT and CDR2 YENEEA. In DNA, the CDR3 is TGTGCCAGCACCAAGCGGGGGGACAATGAGCAGTTCTTC. This translates into CASTKRGDNEQFF.

Only a few counts were recorded for this clonotype. V usage is TRBV6-5 and J usage is TRBJ1-5; D perhaps matches TRBD1 (5 bases). The CDR3 sequence is 13 residues long. Trimming removed 6 bases from V and 1 base from J, with 7 bases in between. Germline-derived CDR1 and CDR2 are MNHEY and SVGAGI. The CDR3 DNA reads as TGTGCCAGCAGGTACAGGAGCAATCAGCCCCAGCATTTT. It encodes CASRYRSNQPQHF.

The V call is TRBV28, the J call TRBJ2-5, with TRBD2 as a possible D gene (5 bases). Germline V gene sequence: CDR1 MDHEN, CDR2 SYDVKM. The V and J ends lost 5 bases and 5 bases respectively, with 15 bases between them. The CDR3 extends over 14 amino acids. CDR3 DNA sequence: TGTGCCAGCAGTCCCCCCTCTAGCTGGGAGACCCAGTACTTC. Translated, it gives CASSPPSSWETQYF.

The J gene is TRBJ1-5, the V gene TRBV20-1; tentatively, D is TRBD1 (6 bases). There are 15 residues in the CDR3. Trimming cost V 6 bases and J 2 bases, with 17 bases left between them. Germline CDR1 DFQATT, CDR2 SNEGSKA (reference sequence). CDR3: CSATRMGAGNQPQHF. The CDR3 nucleotides are TGCAGTGCCACAAGAATGGGGGCTGGCAATCAGCCCCAGCATTTT.

CDR3 nucleotides: TGCAGTGCTAGCCGGCGTGCGGGATTAAGCTCCTACGAGCAGTACTTC. Protein sequence: CSASRRAGLSSYEQYF. The chain carries TRBV20-1 and TRBJ2-7; D is perhaps TRBD2 (6 bases). Germline CDR1 reads DFQATT; CDR2 reads SNEGSKA (reference sequence). The length of the CDR3 is 16 residues. V was clipped by 3 bases and J by 0 bases, with 18 bases between them.

J is TRBJ2-7 and V is TRBV20-1, with 10 bases identical to TRBD1. V lost 6 bases to trimming and J lost 9 bases; unmatched junction nucleotides: 11. The CDR3 runs to 13 residues. Germline CDR1 and CDR2: DFQATT and SNEGSKA (reference sequence). CDR3 nucleotides: TGCAGTGCCTCGGACAGGGGGGCTTTGGGGCAGTACTTC. Its protein product is CSASDRGALGQYF.

There are a few counts of this clonotype. V and J are TRBV28 and TRBJ1-1; possible D gene TRBD1, 6 bases. This CDR3 is built from 14 residues. Germline CDR1 reads MDHEN; CDR2 reads SYDVKM. Trimming took 6 bases from V and 5 from J, leaving 16 bases between them. The CDR3 spells CASSLSAGVTEAFF. CDR3 sequence (DNA): TGTGCCAGCAGCCTTTCTGCAGGGGTGACTGAAGCTTTCTTT.